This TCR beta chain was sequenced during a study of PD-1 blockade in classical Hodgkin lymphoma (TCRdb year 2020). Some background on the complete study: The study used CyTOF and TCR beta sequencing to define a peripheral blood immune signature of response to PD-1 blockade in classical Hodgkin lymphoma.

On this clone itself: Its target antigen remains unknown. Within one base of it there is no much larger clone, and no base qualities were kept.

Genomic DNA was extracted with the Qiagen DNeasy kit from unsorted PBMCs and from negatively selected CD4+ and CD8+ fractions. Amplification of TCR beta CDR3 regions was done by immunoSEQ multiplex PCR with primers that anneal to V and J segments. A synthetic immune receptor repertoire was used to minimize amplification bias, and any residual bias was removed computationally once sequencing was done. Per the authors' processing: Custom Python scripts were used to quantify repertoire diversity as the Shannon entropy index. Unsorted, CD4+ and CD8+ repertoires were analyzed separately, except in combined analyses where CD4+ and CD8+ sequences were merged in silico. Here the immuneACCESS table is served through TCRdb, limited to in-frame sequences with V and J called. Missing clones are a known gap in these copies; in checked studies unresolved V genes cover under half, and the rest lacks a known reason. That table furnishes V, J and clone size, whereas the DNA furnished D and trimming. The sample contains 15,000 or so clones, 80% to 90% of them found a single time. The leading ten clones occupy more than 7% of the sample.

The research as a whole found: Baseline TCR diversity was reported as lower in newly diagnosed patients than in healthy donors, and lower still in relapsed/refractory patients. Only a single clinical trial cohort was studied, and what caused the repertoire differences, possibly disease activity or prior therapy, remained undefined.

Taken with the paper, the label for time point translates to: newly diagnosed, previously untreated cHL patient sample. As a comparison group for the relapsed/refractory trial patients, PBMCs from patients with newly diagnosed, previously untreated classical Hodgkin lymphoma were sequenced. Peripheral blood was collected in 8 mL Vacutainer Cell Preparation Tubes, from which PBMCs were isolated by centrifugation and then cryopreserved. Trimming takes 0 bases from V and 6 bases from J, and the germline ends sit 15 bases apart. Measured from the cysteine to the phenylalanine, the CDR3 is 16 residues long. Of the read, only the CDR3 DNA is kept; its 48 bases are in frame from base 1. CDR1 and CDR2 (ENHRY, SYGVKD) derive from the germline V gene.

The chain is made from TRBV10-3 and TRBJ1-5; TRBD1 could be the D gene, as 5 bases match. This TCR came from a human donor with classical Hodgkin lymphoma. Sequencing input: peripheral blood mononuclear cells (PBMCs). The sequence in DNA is TGTGCCATCAGTGAGTCGGGGCAGGGATCGGGTCAGCCCCAGCATTTT. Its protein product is CAISESGQGSGQPQHF.